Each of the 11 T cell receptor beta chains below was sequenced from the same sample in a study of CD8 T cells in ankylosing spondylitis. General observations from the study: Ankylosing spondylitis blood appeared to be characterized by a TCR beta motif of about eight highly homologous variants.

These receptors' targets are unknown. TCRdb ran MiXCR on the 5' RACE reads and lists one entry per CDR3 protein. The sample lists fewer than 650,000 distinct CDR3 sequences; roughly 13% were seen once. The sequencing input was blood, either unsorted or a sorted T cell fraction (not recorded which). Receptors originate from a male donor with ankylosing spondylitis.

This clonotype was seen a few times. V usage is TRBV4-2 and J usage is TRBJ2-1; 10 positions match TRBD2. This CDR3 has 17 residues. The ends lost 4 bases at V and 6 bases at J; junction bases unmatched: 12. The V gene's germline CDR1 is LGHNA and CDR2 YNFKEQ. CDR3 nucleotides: TGTGCCAGCAGCCCCCCTCCCTCCAGCGGGAGGGCCAATGAGCAGTTCTTC. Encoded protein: CASSPPPSSGRANEQFF.

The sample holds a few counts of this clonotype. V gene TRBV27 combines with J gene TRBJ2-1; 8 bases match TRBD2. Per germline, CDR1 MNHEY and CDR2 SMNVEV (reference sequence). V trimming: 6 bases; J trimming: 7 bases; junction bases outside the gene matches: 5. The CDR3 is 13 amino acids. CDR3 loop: CASRRTSMNEQFF. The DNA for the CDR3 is TGTGCCAGCAGGAGGACTAGCATGAATGAGCAGTTCTTC.

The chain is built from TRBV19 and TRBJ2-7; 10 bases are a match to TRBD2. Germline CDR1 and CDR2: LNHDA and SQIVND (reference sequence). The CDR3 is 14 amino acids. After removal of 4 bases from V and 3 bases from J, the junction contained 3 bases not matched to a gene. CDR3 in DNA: TGTGCCAGTAGTACCCTAGCGGGAGTCTACGAGCAGTACTTC. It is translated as CASSTLAGVYEQYF.

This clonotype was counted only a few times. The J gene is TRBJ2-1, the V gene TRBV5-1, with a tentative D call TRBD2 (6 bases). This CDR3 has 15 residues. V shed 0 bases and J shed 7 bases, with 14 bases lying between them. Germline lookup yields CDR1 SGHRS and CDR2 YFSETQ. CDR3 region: CASSLVGGVGNEQFF. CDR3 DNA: TGCGCCAGCAGCTTGGTCGGGGGAGTCGGGAATGAGCAGTTCTTC.

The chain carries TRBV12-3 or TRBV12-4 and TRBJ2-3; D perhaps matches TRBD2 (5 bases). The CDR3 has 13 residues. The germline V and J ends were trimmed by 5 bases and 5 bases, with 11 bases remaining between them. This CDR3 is CASSGGLLDTQYF. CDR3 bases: TGTGCCAGCAGTGGCGGACTTCTAGATACGCAGTATTTT.

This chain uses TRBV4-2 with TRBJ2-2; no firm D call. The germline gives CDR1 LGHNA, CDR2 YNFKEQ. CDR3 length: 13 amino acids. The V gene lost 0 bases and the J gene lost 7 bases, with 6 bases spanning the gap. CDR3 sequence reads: CASSQDRDGELFF. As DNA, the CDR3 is TGTGCCAGCAGCCAAGATAGGGACGGGGAGCTGTTTTTT.

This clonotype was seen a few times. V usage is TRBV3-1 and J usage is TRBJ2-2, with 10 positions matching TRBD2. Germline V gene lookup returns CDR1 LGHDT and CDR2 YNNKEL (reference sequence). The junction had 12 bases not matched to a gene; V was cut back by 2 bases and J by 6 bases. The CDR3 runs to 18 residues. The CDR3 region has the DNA TGTGCCAGCAGCCAAATAATAGCGGGAGGAGGACCTGCCGGGGAGCTGTTTTTT. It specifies CASSQIIAGGGPAGELFF. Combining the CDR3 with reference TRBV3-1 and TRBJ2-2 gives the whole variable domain DTAVSQTPKYLVTQMGNDKSIKCEQNLGHDTMYWYKQDSKKFLKIMFSYNNKELIINETVPNRFSPKSPDKAHLNLHINSLELGDSAVYFCASSQIIAGGGPAGELFFGEGSRLTVL.

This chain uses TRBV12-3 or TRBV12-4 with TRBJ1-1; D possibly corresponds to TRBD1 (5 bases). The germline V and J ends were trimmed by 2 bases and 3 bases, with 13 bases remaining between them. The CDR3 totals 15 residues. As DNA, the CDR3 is TGTGCCAGCAGTTTAAATAGCAGGGCTGACACTGAAGCTTTCTTT. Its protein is CASSLNSRADTEAFF.

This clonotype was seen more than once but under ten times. The CDR3 sequence is CASRFDRSSFYEQYF. The CDR3 DNA reads TGTGCCAGCAGATTTGACAGATCGTCTTTCTACGAGCAGTACTTC. The V call is TRBV27, the J call TRBJ2-7; the D gene is possibly TRBD1 (5 bases). Trimming took 6 bases from V and 3 from J, leaving 18 bases between them. Germline V lookup: CDR1 MNHEY, CDR2 SMNVEV (reference sequence). This CDR3 comprises 15 residues.

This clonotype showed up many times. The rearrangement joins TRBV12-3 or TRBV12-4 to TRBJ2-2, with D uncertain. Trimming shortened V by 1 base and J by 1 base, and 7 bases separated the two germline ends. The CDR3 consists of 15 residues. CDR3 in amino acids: CASSLDPKNTGELFF. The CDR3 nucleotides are TGTGCCAGCAGTTTAGATCCTAAGAACACCGGGGAGCTGTTTTTT.

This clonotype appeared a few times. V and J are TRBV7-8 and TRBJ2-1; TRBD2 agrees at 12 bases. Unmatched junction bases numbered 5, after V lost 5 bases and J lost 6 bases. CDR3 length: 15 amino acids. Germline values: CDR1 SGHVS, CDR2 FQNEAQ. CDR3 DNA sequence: TGTGCCAGCAGCCCGACTAGCGGGAGAAGCAATGAGCAGTTCTTC. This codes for CASSPTSGRSNEQFF.